This T cell receptor (beta chain) appears in the sequencing data of a study of healthy donors' naive CD4 and CD8 T cells. Across the study: Three donor age groups were sampled: 20-25, 40-50 and 60-70 years; half female. All functional IMGT TCR alpha variants were covered by new primers. Findings of the study overall: Reportedly, most V and J gene segments showed naive CD4+ versus CD8+ bias.

Starting from roughly 0.55 ug of total RNA, TCR libraries were made with linear amplification. MiXCR, run by TCRdb on the reads, gives a single entry per CDR3 protein. In the table there are around 180,000 distinct CDR3 sequences, about 76% of which are singletons. Points on this clonotype: Its antigen is unknown.

CDR1 and CDR2 (germline): LNHDA, SQIVND (reference sequence). This CDR3 spans 15 amino acids. Trimming took 7 bases from V and 3 from J, leaving 16 bases between them. The source material was naive CD4+ and CD8+ T cells sorted from blood, pooled from several donors. This sequence joins TRBV19 and TRBJ1-5; TRBD1 might be the D (5 bases). The origin of this receptor is a pool of human donors in good health; the sample pools cells from several healthy donors. The CDR3 nucleotides read TGTGCCAGTAAAAGAGGCAGGGCCCCCAATCAGCCCCAGCATTTT. Translating it yields CASKRGRAPNQPQHF.